This T cell receptor (beta chain) was documented in a study of T cells in pancreatic ductal adenocarcinoma. There are a few counts of this clone. As yet, its antigen is unknown. Profiling relied on immunoSEQ multiplex PCR, and the TCRdb table lists in-frame clones only, not all of them. Counted here are about 5,400 clones, roughly 76% occurring once; the ten biggest clones make up around 9.1%. The selected patients with pancreatic ductal adenocarcinoma had surgery but no neoadjuvant therapy. Study results and limitations: Blood had more productive templates and roughly 8-fold more unique clonotypes than tumor. Tumor and blood clonality did not differ significantly, about 0.1 versus 0.07. The resected cohort was biased toward the minority with early-stage disease.

The sequenced material came from pancreatic tumor tissue. The receptor's source is a human donor with pancreatic ductal adenocarcinoma.

For the CDR3, the DNA is TGTGCCATCAGTGAGGACAGGGGGAATCAGCCCCAGCATTTT. Translating it yields CAISEDRGNQPQHF. The chain links TRBV10-3 to TRBJ1-5; 9 nucleotides match TRBD1. This CDR3 is built from 14 residues. Looked up from germline, CDR1 is ENHRY and CDR2 is SYGVKD. V shed 2 bases, J shed 4 bases, and the junction held 0 bases outside the gene matches.